Listed below are T cell receptor beta chains from one sample, sequenced in a study of T cells in Graves' hyperthyroidism and ophthalmopathy. One entry per CDR3 protein results from TCRdb running MiXCR on the multiplex PCR reads. The sample records 300,000 or so distinct CDR3 sequences, roughly 17% being singletons. The sequenced sample consisted of blood. These receptors came from a man younger than 45 with Graves' hyperthyroidism. Both conserved end residues are part of each CDR3. D genes are given only for firm matches. A clone size is listed for some rows: how often the clone was seen (once, few, many), or a class if it is expanded.

CDR3: CASSFINNEQFF; DNA: TGTGCCAGCAGCTTCATAAACAATGAGCAGTTCTTC; D: -; J: TRBJ2-1; size: many; V: TRBV7-6; length: 12
CDR3: CASSPNSGRAYITDTQYF; DNA: TGTGCCAGCAGCCCAAATAGCGGGAGGGCCTATATCACAGATACGCAGTATTTT; D: TRBD2; J: TRBJ2-3; size: many; V: TRBV3-1; length: 18
CDR3: CATSDFGQGGDTQYF; DNA: TGTGCCACCAGTGATTTCGGACAGGGGGGCGATACGCAGTATTTT; D: TRBD1; J: TRBJ2-3; size: many; V: TRBV24-1; length: 15
CDR3: CASSQEPPTNSGNTIYF; DNA: TGCGCCAGCAGCCAAGAACCACCAACCAACTCTGGAAACACCATATATTTT; D: -; J: TRBJ1-3; size: few; V: TRBV4-1; length: 17
CDR3: CATSRGRTSGSQETQYF; DNA: TGTGCCACCAGCAGAGGCCGGACTAGCGGGAGCCAAGAGACCCAGTACTTC; D: TRBD2; J: TRBJ2-5; size: -; V: TRBV15; length: 17
CDR3: CASSTTGTFNEKLFF; DNA: TGTGCCAGCAGTACTACCGGGACATTTAATGAAAAACTGTTTTTT; D: -; J: TRBJ1-4; size: few; V: TRBV27; length: 15
CDR3: CASGRDSKETQYF; DNA: TGTGCCAGCGGCCGGGACAGCAAAGAGACCCAGTACTTC; D: TRBD1; J: TRBJ2-5; size: many; V: TRBV2; length: 13
CDR3: CASSIEGLAGGEQYF; DNA: TGCGCCAGCAGCATAGAGGGACTAGCGGGAGGCGAGCAGTACTTC; D: TRBD2; J: TRBJ2-7; size: many; V: TRBV5-1; length: 15
CDR3: CASSQLAGLQETQYF; DNA: TGTGCCAGCAGCCAATTAGCGGGACTTCAAGAGACCCAGTACTTC; D: TRBD2; J: TRBJ2-5; size: few; V: TRBV11-2; length: 15
CDR3: CASSQDRGNEKLFF; DNA: TGTGCCAGCAGCCAAGACAGGGGGAATGAAAAACTGTTTTTT; D: TRBD1; J: TRBJ1-4; size: many; V: TRBV3-1; length: 14
CDR3: CSATTGGSTDTQYF; DNA: TGCAGTGCTACGACAGGGGGCAGCACAGATACGCAGTATTTT; D: TRBD1; J: TRBJ2-3; size: -; V: TRBV20-1; length: 14
CDR3: CASNERLTQETQYF; DNA: TGTGCCAGCAACGAGAGACTAACCCAAGAGACCCAGTACTTC; D: -; J: TRBJ2-5; size: few; V: TRBV7-9; length: 14
CDR3: CASSFATMNTEAFF; DNA: TGCGCCAGCAGCTTCGCTACAATGAACACTGAAGCTTTCTTT; D: -; J: TRBJ1-1; size: many; V: TRBV5-1; length: 14
CDR3: CASSFGGTGIAYEQYF; DNA: TGTGCCAGCAGCTTTGGGGGGACAGGGATTGCCTACGAGCAGTACTTC; D: TRBD1; J: TRBJ2-7; size: -; V: TRBV11-2; length: 16
CDR3: CASSYGTLSDEQYF; DNA: TGTGCCAGCAGTTACGGGACCCTCTCCGACGAGCAGTACTTC; D: -; J: TRBJ2-7; size: many; V: TRBV6-6; length: 14
CDR3: CASRNRGGIRKAFF; DNA: TGTGCCAGCAGGAACAGGGGAGGAATTCGAAAAGCTTTCTTT; D: TRBD1; J: TRBJ1-1; size: many; V: TRBV3-1; length: 14
CDR3: CASSSRWGAAYEQYF; DNA: TGCGCCAGCAGCTCGCGGTGGGGCGCAGCCTACGAGCAGTACTTC; D: -; J: TRBJ2-7; size: many; V: TRBV5-1; length: 15
CDR3: CASSPALAGAFSLYEQYF; DNA: TGTGCCAGCAGTCCCGCATTAGCGGGGGCCTTTAGTTTGTACGAGCAGTACTTC; D: TRBD2; J: TRBJ2-7; size: many; V: TRBV28; length: 18
CDR3: CASSWPRGVDESGVITQYF; DNA: TGCGCCAGCAGCTGGCCAAGGGGCGTGGACGAATCGGGGGTTATTACGCAGTATTTT; D: -; J: TRBJ2-3; size: few; V: TRBV5-1; length: 19
CDR3: CASSLRSSGTGELFF; DNA: TGTGCCAGCAGCTTGAGGTCTAGCGGCACCGGGGAGCTGTTTTTT; D: TRBD2; J: TRBJ2-2; size: few; V: TRBV7-2; length: 15
CDR3: CSVGPGSNEKLFF; DNA: TGCAGCGTTGGCCCAGGGTCTAATGAAAAACTGTTTTTT; D: -; J: TRBJ1-4; size: -; V: TRBV29-1; length: 13